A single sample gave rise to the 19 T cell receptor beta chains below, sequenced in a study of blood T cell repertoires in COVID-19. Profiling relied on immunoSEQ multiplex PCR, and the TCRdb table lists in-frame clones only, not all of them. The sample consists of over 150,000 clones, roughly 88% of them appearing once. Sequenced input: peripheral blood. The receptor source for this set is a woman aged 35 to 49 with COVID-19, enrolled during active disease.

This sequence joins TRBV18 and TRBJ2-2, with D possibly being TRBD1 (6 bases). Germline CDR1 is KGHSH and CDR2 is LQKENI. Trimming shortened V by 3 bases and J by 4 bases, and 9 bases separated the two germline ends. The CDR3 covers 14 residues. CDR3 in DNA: TGTGCCAGCTCACCGGCCAGGGGCACCGGGGAGCTGTTTTTT. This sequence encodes CASSPARGTGELFF.

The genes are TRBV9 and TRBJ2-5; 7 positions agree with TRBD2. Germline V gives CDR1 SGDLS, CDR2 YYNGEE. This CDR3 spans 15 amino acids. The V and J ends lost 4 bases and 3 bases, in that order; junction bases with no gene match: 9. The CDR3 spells CASSLSGGEEETQYF. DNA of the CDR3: TGTGCCAGCAGCCTGTCGGGGGGAGAGGAAGAGACCCAGTACTTC.

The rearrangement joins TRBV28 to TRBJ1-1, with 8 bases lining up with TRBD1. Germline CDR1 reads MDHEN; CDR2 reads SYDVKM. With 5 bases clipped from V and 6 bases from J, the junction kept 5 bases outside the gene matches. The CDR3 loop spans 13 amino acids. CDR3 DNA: TGTGCCAGCAGTCCTCCACAGGGGGCTGAAGCTTTCTTT. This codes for CASSPPQGAEAFF. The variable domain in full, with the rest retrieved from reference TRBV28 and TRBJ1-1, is DVKVTQSSRYLVKRTGEKVFLECVQDMDHENMFWYRQDPGLGLRLIYFSYDVKMKEKGDIPEGYSVSREKKERFSLILESASTNQTSMYLCASSPPQGAEAFFGQGTRLTVV.

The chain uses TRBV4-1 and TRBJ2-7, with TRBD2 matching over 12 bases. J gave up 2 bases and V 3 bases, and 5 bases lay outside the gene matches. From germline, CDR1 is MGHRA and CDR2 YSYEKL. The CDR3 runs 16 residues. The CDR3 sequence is CASSHYSSGRAYEQYF. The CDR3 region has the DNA TGCGCCAGCAGCCACTACTCTAGCGGGAGGGCCTACGAGCAGTACTTC.

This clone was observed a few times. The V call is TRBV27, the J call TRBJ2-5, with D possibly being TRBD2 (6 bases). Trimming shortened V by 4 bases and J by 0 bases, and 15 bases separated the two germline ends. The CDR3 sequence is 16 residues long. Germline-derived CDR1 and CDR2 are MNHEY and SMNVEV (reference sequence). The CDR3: CASSSIGGGYQETQYF. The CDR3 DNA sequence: TGTGCCAGCAGTTCCATAGGTGGGGGGTACCAAGAGACCCAGTACTTC.

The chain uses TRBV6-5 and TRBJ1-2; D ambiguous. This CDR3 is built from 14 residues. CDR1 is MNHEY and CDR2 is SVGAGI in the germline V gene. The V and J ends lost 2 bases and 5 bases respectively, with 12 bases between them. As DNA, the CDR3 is TGTGCCAGCAGTTACGAGCTTACCCCGTATGGCTACACCTTC. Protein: CASSYELTPYGYTF.

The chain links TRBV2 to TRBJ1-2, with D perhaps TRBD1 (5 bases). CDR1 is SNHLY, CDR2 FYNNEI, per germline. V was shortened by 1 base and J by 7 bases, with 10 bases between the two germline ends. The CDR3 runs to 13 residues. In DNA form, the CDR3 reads TGTGCCAGCAGTGAAGTGGGGCGGGGTGGCTACACCTTC. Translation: CASSEVGRGGYTF.

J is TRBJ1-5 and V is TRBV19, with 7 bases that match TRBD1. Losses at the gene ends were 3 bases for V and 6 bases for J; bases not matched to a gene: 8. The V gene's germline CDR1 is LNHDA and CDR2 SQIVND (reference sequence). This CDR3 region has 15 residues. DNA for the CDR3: TGTGCCAGTAGTATGCCAGGGGGATCCGCTCAGCCCCAGCATTTT. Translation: CASSMPGGSAQPQHF.

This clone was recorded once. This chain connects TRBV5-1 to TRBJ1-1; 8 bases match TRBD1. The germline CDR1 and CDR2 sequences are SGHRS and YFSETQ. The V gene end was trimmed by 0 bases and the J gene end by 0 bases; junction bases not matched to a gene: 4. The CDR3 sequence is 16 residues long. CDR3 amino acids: CASSLGQGYMNTEAFF. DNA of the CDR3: TGCGCCAGCAGCTTGGGACAGGGGTATATGAACACTGAAGCTTTCTTT.

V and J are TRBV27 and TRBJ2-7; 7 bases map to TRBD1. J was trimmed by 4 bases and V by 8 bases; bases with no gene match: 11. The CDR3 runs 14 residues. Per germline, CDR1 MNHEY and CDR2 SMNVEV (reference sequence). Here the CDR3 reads CASRPGQTIYEQYF. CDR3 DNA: TGTGCCAGCCGTCCGGGACAGACAATTTACGAGCAGTACTTC.

The CDR3, as DNA: TGTGCCAGCATCTCCGGGACAGGTCTCAGGCGGGGCTATGGCTACACCTTC. This encodes CASISGTGLRRGYGYTF. This rearrangement joins TRBV7-2 to TRBJ1-2; 8 nucleotides match TRBD1. V was clipped by 7 bases and J by 4 bases; unmatched bases: 17. CDR1 and CDR2 from the germline V gene are SGHTA and FQGNSA. The length of the CDR3 is 17 residues.

DNA for the CDR3: TGCGCCAGCAGCCAACCGGGACAGGACGCCTTTGGCTACACCTTC. Its translation: CASSQPGQDAFGYTF. V is TRBV4-1 and J is TRBJ1-2; 8 bases map to TRBD1. The V and J ends lost 2 bases and 7 bases, in that order; junction bases with no gene match: 9. There are 15 residues in the CDR3. The germline V gene has CDR1 MGHRA and CDR2 YSYEKL.

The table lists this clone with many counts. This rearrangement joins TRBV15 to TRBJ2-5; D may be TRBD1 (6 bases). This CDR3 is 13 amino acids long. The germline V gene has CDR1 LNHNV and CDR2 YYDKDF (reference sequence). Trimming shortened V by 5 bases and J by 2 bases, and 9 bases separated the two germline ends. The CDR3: CATSVGAQETQYF. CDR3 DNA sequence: TGTGCCACCAGCGTGGGGGCTCAAGAGACCCAGTACTTC.

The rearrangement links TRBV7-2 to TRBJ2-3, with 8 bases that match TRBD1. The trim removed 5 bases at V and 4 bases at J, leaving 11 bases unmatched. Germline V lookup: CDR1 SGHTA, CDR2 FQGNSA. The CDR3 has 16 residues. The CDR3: CASSRDRGSAPDTQYF. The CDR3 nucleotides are TGTGCCAGCAGCCGTGACAGGGGCTCGGCGCCAGATACGCAGTATTTT.

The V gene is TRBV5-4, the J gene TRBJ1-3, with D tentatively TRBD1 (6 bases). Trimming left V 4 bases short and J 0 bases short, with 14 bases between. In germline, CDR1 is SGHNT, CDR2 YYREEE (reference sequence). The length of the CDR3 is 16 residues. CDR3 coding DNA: TGTGCCAGCAGCCCCGGGGGGGCTGCCTCTGGAAACACCATATATTTT. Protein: CASSPGGAASGNTIYF. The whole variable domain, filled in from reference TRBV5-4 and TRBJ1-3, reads ETGVTQSPTHLIKTRGQQVTLRCSSQSGHNTVSWYQQALGQGPQFIFQYYREEENGRGNFPPRFSGLQFPNYSSELNVNALELDDSALYLCASSPGGAASGNTIYFGEGSWLTVV.

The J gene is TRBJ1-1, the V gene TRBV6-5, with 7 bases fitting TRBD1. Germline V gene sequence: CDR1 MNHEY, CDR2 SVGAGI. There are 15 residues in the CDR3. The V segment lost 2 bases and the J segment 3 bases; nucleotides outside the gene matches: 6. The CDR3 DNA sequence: TGTGCCAGCAGTTACGAGACAGGGCAGGACACTGAAGCTTTCTTT. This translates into CASSYETGQDTEAFF.

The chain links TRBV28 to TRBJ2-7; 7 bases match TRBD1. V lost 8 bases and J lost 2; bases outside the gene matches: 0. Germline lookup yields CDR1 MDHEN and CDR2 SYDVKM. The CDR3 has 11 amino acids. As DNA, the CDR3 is TGTGCCAGCGGACAGGCCTACGAGCAGTACTTC. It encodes CASGQAYEQYF. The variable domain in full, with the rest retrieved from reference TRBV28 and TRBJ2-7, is DVKVTQSSRYLVKRTGEKVFLECVQDMDHENMFWYRQDPGLGLRLIYFSYDVKMKEKGDIPEGYSVSREKKERFSLILESASTNQTSMYLCASGQAYEQYFGPGTRLTVT.

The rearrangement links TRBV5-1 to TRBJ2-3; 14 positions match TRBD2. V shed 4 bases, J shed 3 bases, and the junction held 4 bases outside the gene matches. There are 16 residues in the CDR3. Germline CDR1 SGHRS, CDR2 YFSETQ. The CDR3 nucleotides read TGCGCCAGCAGCGGACTAGCGGGAGGTGGGACAGATACGCAGTATTTT. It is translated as CASSGLAGGGTDTQYF.

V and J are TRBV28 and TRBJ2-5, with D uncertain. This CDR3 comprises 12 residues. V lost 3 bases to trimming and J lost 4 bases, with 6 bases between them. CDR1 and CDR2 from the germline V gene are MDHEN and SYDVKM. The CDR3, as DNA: TGTGCCAGCAGTTTGACGGGAGAGACCCAGTACTTC. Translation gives CASSLTGETQYF. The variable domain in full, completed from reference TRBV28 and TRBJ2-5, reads DVKVTQSSRYLVKRTGEKVFLECVQDMDHENMFWYRQDPGLGLRLIYFSYDVKMKEKGDIPEGYSVSREKKERFSLILESASTNQTSMYLCASSLTGETQYFGPGTRLLVL.